The source of this T cell receptor beta chain is a study of T cell responses to AZD1222 COVID-19 vaccine. Study findings and constraints: Among spike-specific TCRs, nearly half reportedly target unmutated variant regions. Spike-wide vaccine-associated CD4 TCRs dominated at 160-218 and 743-854. Possibly, clonal diversity was underestimated; donors were largely white British and included more females.

V lost 2 bases and J 6 bases, leaving 11 bases between the germline ends. CDR1 MNHEY and CDR2 SVGEGT come from the germline V gene. This CDR3 region has 13 residues. Details on this clone: Antigen unknown.

Libraries were prepared by immunoSEQ multiplex PCR; TCRdb keeps only in-frame clonotypes and omits some of them. This repertoire shows about 130,000 clones, approximately 88% found once; its top ten account for roughly 6.3%. The material sequenced was peripheral blood, taken on day 0 of AZD1222 vaccination. The chain combines TRBV6-2 or TRBV6-3 with TRBJ2-7; D unclear. The clonotype was recovered from an adult in good health. This chain's CDR3 is CASSYGEWAEQYF. CDR3 in DNA: TGTGCCAGCAGTTACGGGGAATGGGCCGAGCAGTACTTC.